This T cell receptor beta chain was sequenced during a study of beta chain features in type 1 diabetes. Across the whole study: No patient-donor differences in age, gender, total cells or subset yield.

Study conclusions and caveats: Patients' naive, central memory and Treg TCRB repertoires seemed closer to one another than those of healthy donors. Patients with Type 1 diabetes showed moderately but significantly shorter TCRB CDR3s in all four CD4+ subsets.

In this sample, this clone turned up a few times. Antigen: not known. The germline V gene has CDR1 MDHEN and CDR2 SYDVKM. Trimming took off 1 base at V and 0 bases at J, with 6 bases between the two ends. The CDR3 runs 14 residues. Expressed TCRB transcripts were sequenced because the isolated RNA had all been reverse transcribed beforehand. About 3.6 million reads was the average for naive, central memory and regulatory T cell samples. Generated by immunoSEQ multiplex PCR, the TCRdb table keeps only in-frame clones and is missing some. The data show about 390,000 clones, 9.5% to 10% seen once. Staining for CD45RO/CCR7/CD25/CD127/CD95/CD27 allowed sorting of CD4+ naive, central memory, regulatory and stem cell-like memory cells.

V usage is TRBV28 and J usage is TRBJ1-1; the D is unclear. The sample comprised central memory CD4+ T cells from blood. This TCR came from a young man with type 1 diabetes. The CDR3 is CASSLLAVNTEAFF. CDR3 DNA sequence: TGTGCCAGCAGTTTATTGGCTGTGAACACTGAAGCTTTCTTT. The full variable domain, completed using reference TRBV28 and TRBJ1-1, is DVKVTQSSRYLVKRTGEKVFLECVQDMDHENMFWYRQDPGLGLRLIYFSYDVKMKEKGDIPEGYSVSREKKERFSLILESASTNQTSMYLCASSLLAVNTEAFFGQGTRLTVV.